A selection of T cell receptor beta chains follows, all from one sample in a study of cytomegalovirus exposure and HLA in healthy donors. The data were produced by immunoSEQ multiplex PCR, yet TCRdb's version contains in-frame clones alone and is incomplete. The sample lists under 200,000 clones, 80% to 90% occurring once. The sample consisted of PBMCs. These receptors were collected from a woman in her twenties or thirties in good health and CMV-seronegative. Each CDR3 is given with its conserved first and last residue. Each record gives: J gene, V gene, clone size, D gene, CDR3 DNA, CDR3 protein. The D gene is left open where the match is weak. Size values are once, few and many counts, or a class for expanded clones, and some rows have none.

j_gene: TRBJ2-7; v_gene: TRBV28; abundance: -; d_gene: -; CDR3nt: TGTGCCAGCAGTTCCCCCTTCGGGGCCTCCTACGAGCAGTACTTC; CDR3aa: CASSSPFGASYEQYF
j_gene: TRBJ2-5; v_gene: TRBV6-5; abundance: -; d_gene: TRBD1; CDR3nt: TGTGCCAGCAGTTACACCGGGACAGGGGGCCGGGAGACCCAGTACTTC; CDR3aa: CASSYTGTGGRETQYF
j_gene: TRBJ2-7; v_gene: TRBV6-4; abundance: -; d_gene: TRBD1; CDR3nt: TGTGCCAGCATCCAGACAACAGGGGATTCCCTCTACGAGCAGTACTTC; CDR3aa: CASIQTTGDSLYEQYF
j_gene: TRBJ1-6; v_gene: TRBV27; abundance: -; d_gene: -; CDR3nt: TGTGCCAGCAGTTTTAACCCTCAGGGGCCGAATTCACCCCTCCACTTT; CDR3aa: CASSFNPQGPNSPLHF
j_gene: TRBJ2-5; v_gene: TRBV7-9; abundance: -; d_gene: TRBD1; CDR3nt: TGTGCCAGCAGCTTAGGGGACAGTTTTGTTGACCAGTACTTC; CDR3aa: CASSLGDSFVDQYF
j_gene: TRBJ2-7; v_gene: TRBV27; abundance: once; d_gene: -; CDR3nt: TGTGCCAGCAGTCAACTAGCCTCAAGCTCCTACGAGCAGTACTTC; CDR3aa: CASSQLASSSYEQYF
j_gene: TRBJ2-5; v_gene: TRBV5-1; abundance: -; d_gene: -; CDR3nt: TGCGCCAGCAGCCCGGTAGGAGCGGCAGAGACCCAGTACTTC; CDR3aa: CASSPVGAAETQYF
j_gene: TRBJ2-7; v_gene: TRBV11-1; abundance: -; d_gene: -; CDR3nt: TGTGCCAGCAGCCCCTCGGTGGGCCAGGGGTTCGAGCAGTACTTC; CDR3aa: CASSPSVGQGFEQYF
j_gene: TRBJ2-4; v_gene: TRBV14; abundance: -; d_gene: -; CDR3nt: TGTGCCAGCAGCCCTTATGGGACAGCCAAAAACATTCAGTACTTC; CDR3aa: CASSPYGTAKNIQYF
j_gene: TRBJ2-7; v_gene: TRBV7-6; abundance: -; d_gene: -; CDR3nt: TGTGCCAGCAGCCCGCCTAGGTCTAAGCAGTACTTC; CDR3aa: CASSPPRSKQYF
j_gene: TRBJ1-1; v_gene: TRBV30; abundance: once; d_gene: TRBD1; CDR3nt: TGTGCCTGGAGTGATTACAATACGGGGACAGGGAACACTGAAGCTTTCTTT; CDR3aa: CAWSDYNTGTGNTEAFF
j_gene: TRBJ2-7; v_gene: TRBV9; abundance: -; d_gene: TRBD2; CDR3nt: TGTGCCAGCAGCGTAGGACTAGCGGGCAGCTACGAGCAGTACTTC; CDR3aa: CASSVGLAGSYEQYF
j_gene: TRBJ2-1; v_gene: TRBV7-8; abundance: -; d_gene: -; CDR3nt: TGTGCCAGCAGCCCTTTAGGGGGAGCCCGCCACTCCTACAATGAGCAGTTCTTC; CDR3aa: CASSPLGGARHSYNEQFF